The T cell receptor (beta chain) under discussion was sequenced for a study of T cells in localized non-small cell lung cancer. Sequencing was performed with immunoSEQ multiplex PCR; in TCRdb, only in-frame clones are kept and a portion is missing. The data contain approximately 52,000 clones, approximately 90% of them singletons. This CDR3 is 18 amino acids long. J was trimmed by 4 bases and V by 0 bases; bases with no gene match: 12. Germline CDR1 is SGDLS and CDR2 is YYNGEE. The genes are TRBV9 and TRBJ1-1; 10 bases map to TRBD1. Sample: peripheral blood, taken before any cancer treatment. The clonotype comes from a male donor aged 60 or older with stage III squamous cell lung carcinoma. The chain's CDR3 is CASSVVDPRQGAPTEAFF. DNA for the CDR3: TGTGCCAGCAGCGTAGTCGACCCGAGACAGGGGGCGCCCACTGAAGCTTTCTTT.